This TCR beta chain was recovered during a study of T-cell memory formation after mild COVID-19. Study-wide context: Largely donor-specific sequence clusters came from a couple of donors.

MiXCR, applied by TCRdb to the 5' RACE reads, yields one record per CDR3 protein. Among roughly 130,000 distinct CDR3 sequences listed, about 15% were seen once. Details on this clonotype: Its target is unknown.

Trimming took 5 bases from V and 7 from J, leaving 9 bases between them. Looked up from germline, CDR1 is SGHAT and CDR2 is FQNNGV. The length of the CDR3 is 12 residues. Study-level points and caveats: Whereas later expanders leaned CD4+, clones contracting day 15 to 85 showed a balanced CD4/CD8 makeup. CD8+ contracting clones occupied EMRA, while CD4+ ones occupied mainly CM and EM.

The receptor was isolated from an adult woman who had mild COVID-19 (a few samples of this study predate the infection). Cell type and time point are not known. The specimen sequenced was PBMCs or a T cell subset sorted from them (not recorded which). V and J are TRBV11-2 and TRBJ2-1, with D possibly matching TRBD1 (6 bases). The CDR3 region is CASSGGQNEQFF. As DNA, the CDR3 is TGTGCCAGCAGCGGGGGCCAAAATGAGCAGTTCTTC.